Here is one TCR beta chain with its context. The data stem from a study of cytomegalovirus exposure and HLA in healthy donors. The primer mix had 60 Vbeta and 13 Jbeta primers. Using immunoSEQ multiplex PCR, the repertoire was profiled, and TCRdb retains in-frame clones only, with some absent. The sample holds 100,000 to 150,000 clones, 80% seen once. The clonotype originates from a man under 40 in good health and CMV-seropositive. What was sequenced was PBMCs.

This CDR3 reads CASSFQGRPNEKLFF. The CDR3 DNA sequence: TGTGCCAGCAGCTTCCAGGGGCGGCCTAATGAAAAACTGTTTTTT. The chain is built from TRBV9 and TRBJ1-4; D possibly corresponds to TRBD1 (6 bases). There are 15 residues in the CDR3. V lost 4 bases, J lost 3 bases, and 13 bases lay in between. CDR1 and CDR2 (germline): SGDLS, YYNGEE.